Shown below are 14 T cell receptor beta chains from a single sample sequenced in a study of identical twins (dated by TCRdb to about 2016). Libraries were made using 5' RACE. Sequencing was carried out with an Illumina HiSeq 2000. TCRdb reran the public reads through fastp at Q25 and MiXCR, keeping productive beta chains. Every CDR3 protein is listed once, alongside the most common genes and DNA of its rows. Present in this sample are hundreds of thousands of distinct CDR3 sequences, 8.6% of which were seen just once. The biggest ten clones account for 0.8% to 1% of the sample. The data were also submitted as part of a second study, on yellow fever vaccine responses in identical twins.

Sequenced input: PBMCs. These receptors were taken from a young woman in good health.

This clonotype was seen only a few times. The chain links TRBV4-2 to TRBJ2-3; D possibly corresponds to TRBD1 (6 bases). V was cut by 2 bases and J by 1 base, with 7 bases left in between. The CDR3 totals 14 residues. CDR1 and CDR2 from the germline V gene are LGHNA and YNFKEQ. CDR3 sequence reads: CASSQRQGTDTQYF. CDR3 sequence (DNA): TGTGCCAGCAGCCAACGACAGGGCACAGATACGCAGTATTTT.

The chain uses TRBV30 and TRBJ1-2; D uncertain. The V and J ends lost 5 bases and 0 bases respectively, with 10 bases between them. The CDR3 totals 13 residues. Germline CDR1 is GTSNPN and CDR2 is SVGIG (reference sequence). The CDR3 DNA reads TGTGCCTGGGCGACCGCGGCTAACTATGGCTACACCTTC. Its protein is CAWATAANYGYTF.

In its sample, this clonotype was seen many times. V gene TRBV11-2 combines with J gene TRBJ2-6, with 7 bases identical to TRBD1. The CDR3 has 18 residues. Looked up from germline, CDR1 is SGHAT and CDR2 is FQNNGV. Trimming cost V 5 bases and J 0 bases; bases outside gene matches: 10. CDR3 sequence reads: CASSRNRQGNSGANVLTF. In DNA form, the CDR3 reads TGTGCCAGCAGCCGGAACCGACAGGGTAACTCTGGGGCCAACGTCCTGACTTTC.

Comment on this clonotype: One end of the junction fails to match germline, which may point to a read error. This chain joins TRBV3-1 and TRBJ2-1; 15 positions agree with TRBD2. CDR3 length: 17 amino acids. Germline V CDR1 and CDR2: LGHDT, YNNKEL (reference sequence). CDR3 residues: CACSQGGLAGGFNEQFF. The CDR3 bases are TGTGCCTGCAGCCAAGGGGGACTAGCGGGGGGTTTTAATGAGCAGTTCTTC.

This clonotype was seen repeatedly, ten times or more. CDR3 in amino acids: CSVRDRAGYEQYF. Here the CDR3 DNA reads TGCAGCGTTAGGGACAGGGCCGGCTACGAGCAGTACTTC. The rearrangement links TRBV29-1 to TRBJ2-7, with TRBD1 matching 9 bases. Germline V gene lookup returns CDR1 SQVTM and CDR2 ANQGSEA. This CDR3 spans 13 amino acids. Trimming removed 5 bases from V and 3 bases from J; junction bases left unmatched: 5.

V is TRBV20-1 and J is TRBJ2-7, with 7 bases lining up with TRBD2. The CDR3 covers 17 residues. The germline gives CDR1 DFQATT, CDR2 SNEGSKA (reference sequence). Losses at the gene ends were 3 bases for V and 1 base for J; bases not matched to a gene: 15. This CDR3 reads CSASTGGSWMGSYEQYF. The CDR3 nucleotides read TGCAGTGCTAGCACGGGCGGGAGTTGGATGGGGTCCTACGAGCAGTACTTC.

This clonotype was seen more than once but under ten times. V gene TRBV20-1 combines with J gene TRBJ2-1; 10 bases line up with TRBD2. The V and J ends lost 3 bases and 4 bases, in that order; junction bases with no gene match: 15. Germline V gene lookup returns CDR1 DFQATT and CDR2 SNEGSKA (reference sequence). This CDR3 has 18 amino acids. This chain's CDR3 is CSASPSWASGGTYNEQFF. The CDR3 DNA is TGCAGTGCTAGTCCCTCGTGGGCTAGCGGGGGAACATACAATGAGCAGTTCTTC.

J is TRBJ1-1 and V is TRBV7-8, with a tentative D call TRBD1 (5 bases). Germline CDR1 is SGHVS and CDR2 is FQNEAQ. Trimming took off 1 base at V and 1 base at J, with 7 bases between the two ends. The CDR3 consists of 14 residues. CDR3 nucleotide sequence: TGTGCCAGCAGCTTAGTTAGGGGGAACACTGAAGCTTTCTTT. Its protein product is CASSLVRGNTEAFF. The complete variable domain, with remaining parts taken from reference TRBV7-8 and TRBJ1-1, reads GAGVSQSPRYKVAKRGQDVALRCDPISGHVSLFWYQQALGQGPEFLTYFQNEAQLDKSGLPSDRFFAERPEGSVSTLKIQRTQQEDSAVYLCASSLVRGNTEAFFGQGTRLTVV.

This clonotype has a count of ten or more. The chain uses TRBV14 and TRBJ2-3; D ambiguous. The CDR3 contains 13 residues. V lost 1 base to trimming and J lost 10 bases, with 12 bases between them. CDR1 and CDR2 from the germline V gene are SGHDN and FVKESK. CDR3 sequence reads: CASSQGIQVSQYF. CDR3 nucleotide sequence: TGTGCCAGCAGCCAAGGGATCCAGGTATCGCAGTATTTT.

The rearrangement joins TRBV28 to TRBJ2-7; 8 positions match TRBD2. This CDR3 contains 14 residues. Germline V lookup: CDR1 MDHEN, CDR2 SYDVKM. Trimming cost V 6 bases and J 2 bases; bases outside gene matches: 6. Here the CDR3 reads CASRGAGGAYEQYF. Here the CDR3 DNA reads TGTGCCAGCAGAGGGGCGGGGGGTGCCTACGAGCAGTACTTC.

The chain has TRBV5-4 and TRBJ2-1, with D perhaps TRBD1 (6 bases). This CDR3 comprises 14 residues. Germline assignment: CDR1 SGHNT and CDR2 YYREEE (reference sequence). The V end lost 5 bases, the J end lost 4 bases, and 13 bases lay between the germline ends. CDR3 protein: CASSPGTLYNEQFF. The CDR3 region has the DNA TGTGCCAGCAGTCCCGGGACACTGTACAATGAGCAGTTCTTC.

This clonotype was seen a few times. V is TRBV6-2 or TRBV6-3 and J is TRBJ2-7; D perhaps matches TRBD2 (5 bases). Per germline, CDR1 MNHEY and CDR2 SVGEGT. The CDR3 spans 13 residues. Trimming stripped 6 bases from V and 9 bases from J, with 18 bases between. CDR3 protein: CASRAAGGSVQYF. The CDR3 nucleotides read TGTGCCAGCAGAGCCGCTGGAGGTAGCGTGCAGTACTTC.

V gene TRBV9 combines with J gene TRBJ2-5; unclear D gene. With 1 base removed from V and 4 bases from J, the gap between germline ends came to 11 bases. CDR1 and CDR2 from the germline V gene are SGDLS and YYNGEE. The CDR3 is made up of 14 amino acids. CDR3 protein: CASSVHPQLETQYF. CDR3 sequence (DNA): TGTGCCAGCAGCGTACACCCCCAGCTAGAGACCCAGTACTTC.

This clonotype has just a few counts. This sequence joins TRBV12-3 or TRBV12-4 and TRBJ1-1; D is ambiguous. V lost 6 bases to trimming and J lost 2 bases, with 10 bases between them. The CDR3 runs 13 residues. The CDR3, as DNA: TGTGCCAGCAGCAGGAACCAAAACACTGAAGCTTTCTTT. It translates to CASSRNQNTEAFF.